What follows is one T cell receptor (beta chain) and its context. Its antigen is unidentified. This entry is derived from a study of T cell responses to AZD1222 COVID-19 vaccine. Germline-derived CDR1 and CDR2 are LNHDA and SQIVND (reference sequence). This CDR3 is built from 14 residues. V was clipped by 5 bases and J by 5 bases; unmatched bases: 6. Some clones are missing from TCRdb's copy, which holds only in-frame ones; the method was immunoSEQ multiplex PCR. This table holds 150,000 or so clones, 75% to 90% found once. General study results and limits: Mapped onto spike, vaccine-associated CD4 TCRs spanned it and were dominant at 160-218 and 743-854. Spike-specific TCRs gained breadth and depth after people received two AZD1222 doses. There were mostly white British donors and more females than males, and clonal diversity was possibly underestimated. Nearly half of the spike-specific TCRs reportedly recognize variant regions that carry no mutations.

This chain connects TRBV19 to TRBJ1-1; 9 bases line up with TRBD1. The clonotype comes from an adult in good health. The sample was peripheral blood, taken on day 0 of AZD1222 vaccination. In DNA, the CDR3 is TGTGCCAGTAGTCCCAGGGACAGGGAGACTGAAGCTTTCTTT. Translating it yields CASSPRDRETEAFF.